This TCR beta chain was sequenced for a study of regulatory T cells in long-lasting Graves disease. Regarding time point: newly diagnosed GD, antithyroid drugs for less than 3 months. RNA isolated from PBMCs was used to make the TCR library. The CDR3 runs 16 residues. V shed 4 bases and J 0 bases; nucleotides not matched to a gene: 5. Germline V gene lookup returns CDR1 MDHEN and CDR2 SYDVKM. In building TCR beta libraries, iRepertoire HTBI primers were used together with Arm-PCR of CDR3 regions. TCRdb used MiXCR to reprocess the multiplex PCR reads, holding one entry per CDR3 protein. The sample lists approximately 440,000 distinct CDR3 sequences, around 15% occurring once. This clonotype has at least ten counts. These data are also associated with another study on T cells in Graves' hyperthyroidism and ophthalmopathy. That source adds: Calling Graves' hyperthyroidism stable meant ophthalmopathy did not progress within 18 months. First-round RT-PCR targeting the TCR CDR3 was performed with the HTBI primer set.

The chain links TRBV28 to TRBJ2-1; 8 bases line up with TRBD2. This specimen was peripheral blood mononuclear cells (PBMCs), taken at new diagnosis, from a patient treated with antithyroid drugs. The TCR comes from a man in his forties with Graves disease. The DNA for the CDR3 is TGTGCCAGCAGTTCCCCTAGCGGGCGCTCCTACAATGAGCAGTTCTTC. This gives the protein CASSSPSGRSYNEQFF. The full variable domain, completed using reference TRBV28 and TRBJ2-1, is DVKVTQSSRYLVKRTGEKVFLECVQDMDHENMFWYRQDPGLGLRLIYFSYDVKMKEKGDIPEGYSVSREKKERFSLILESASTNQTSMYLCASSSPSGRSYNEQFFGPGTRLTVL.